This is a list of T cell receptor beta chains from one sample in a study of T-cell memory formation after mild COVID-19. TCRdb used MiXCR to reprocess the 5' RACE reads, holding one entry per CDR3 protein. The sample yields about 33,000 distinct CDR3 sequences, under 25% seen once. Sequenced material: PBMCs or a T cell subset sorted from them (not recorded which). The origin of the receptors is an adult who had mild COVID-19 (a few samples of this study predate the infection). Cell type and time point are not known. Each CDR3 is given with its conserved first and last residue. A D gene is named only where the DNA matches it firmly.

v_call: TRBV29-1; d_call: -; j_call: TRBJ1-2; cdr3_aa: CSVPQGNGYTF
v_call: TRBV6-1; d_call: TRBD2; j_call: TRBJ2-2; cdr3_aa: CASSQRLAGITRLVFF
v_call: TRBV20-1; d_call: -; j_call: TRBJ1-5; cdr3_aa: CSARGGPLNQPQHF
v_call: TRBV5-1; d_call: -; j_call: TRBJ2-7; cdr3_aa: CASSTGSGYYEQYF
v_call: TRBV6-5; d_call: TRBD2; j_call: TRBJ2-3; cdr3_aa: CASMAGGPEDTQYF
v_call: TRBV10-3; d_call: -; j_call: TRBJ2-5; cdr3_aa: CAISVGGPQETQYF
v_call: TRBV25-1; d_call: -; j_call: TRBJ2-3; cdr3_aa: CASSRQGSGYTQYF
v_call: TRBV28; d_call: -; j_call: TRBJ2-7; cdr3_aa: CASRSPGLFDEQYF
v_call: TRBV5-1; d_call: -; j_call: TRBJ2-1; cdr3_aa: CASSLANYYNEQFF
v_call: TRBV9; d_call: TRBD2; j_call: TRBJ2-2; cdr3_aa: CASSGLAGGGTGELFF
v_call: TRBV9; d_call: -; j_call: TRBJ1-1; cdr3_aa: CASSVVGSRAEAFF
v_call: TRBV28; d_call: -; j_call: TRBJ2-1; cdr3_aa: CASSLQTDNEQFF
v_call: TRBV24-1; d_call: TRBD1; j_call: TRBJ1-2; cdr3_aa: CATSDTPTGHGYTF
v_call: TRBV15; d_call: TRBD1; j_call: TRBJ2-7; cdr3_aa: CATSRVGTGAYEQYF
v_call: TRBV5-5; d_call: -; j_call: TRBJ2-1; cdr3_aa: CASSLDRPAPNEQFF
v_call: TRBV5-6; d_call: -; j_call: TRBJ2-5; cdr3_aa: CASSLTGETQYF
v_call: TRBV11-2; d_call: -; j_call: TRBJ2-3; cdr3_aa: CASSYHTDTQYF
v_call: TRBV20-1; d_call: -; j_call: TRBJ2-7; cdr3_aa: CSAGGAPFYEQYF
v_call: TRBV7-2; d_call: TRBD1; j_call: TRBJ1-2; cdr3_aa: CASSLLRGTDGYTF
v_call: TRBV5-1; d_call: TRBD2; j_call: TRBJ2-1; cdr3_aa: CASEASGAYNEQFF
v_call: TRBV7-9; d_call: -; j_call: TRBJ2-4; cdr3_aa: CASSNGVAKNIQYF
v_call: TRBV4-1; d_call: -; j_call: TRBJ1-1; cdr3_aa: CASSQEWDPEAFF
v_call: TRBV5-5; d_call: -; j_call: TRBJ2-1; cdr3_aa: CASRLGPLGENEQFF
v_call: TRBV20-1; d_call: TRBD1; j_call: TRBJ1-5; cdr3_aa: CSARLGQGAYQPQHF
v_call: TRBV12-3/TRBV12-4; d_call: -; j_call: TRBJ2-2; cdr3_aa: CAVRGVGNTGELFF
v_call: TRBV7-2; d_call: -; j_call: TRBJ2-1; cdr3_aa: CASSLDPPDGYNEQFF
v_call: TRBV5-1; d_call: TRBD2; j_call: TRBJ2-3; cdr3_aa: CASSLALAGGPSSTDTQYF
v_call: TRBV4-2; d_call: TRBD1; j_call: TRBJ1-6; cdr3_aa: CASSPSGGQGASPLHF
v_call: TRBV20-1; d_call: TRBD1; j_call: TRBJ1-2; cdr3_aa: CSAHTGGADYGYTF
v_call: TRBV5-1; d_call: TRBD2; j_call: TRBJ2-5; cdr3_aa: CASSLALASGGQGTQYF
v_call: TRBV2; d_call: -; j_call: TRBJ1-4; cdr3_aa: CASSLRFWASNEKLFF
v_call: TRBV12-3/TRBV12-4; d_call: -; j_call: TRBJ2-7; cdr3_aa: CASTPRTGSSYEQYF
v_call: TRBV7-3; d_call: TRBD2; j_call: TRBJ2-2; cdr3_aa: CASSPGLGGTGELFF
v_call: TRBV18; d_call: -; j_call: TRBJ2-3; cdr3_aa: CASSPMDGVTDTQYF
v_call: TRBV24-1; d_call: TRBD2; j_call: TRBJ2-1; cdr3_aa: CATGLAGGGNEQFF
v_call: TRBV5-1; d_call: TRBD1; j_call: TRBJ1-1; cdr3_aa: CASSYRGLNTEAFF
v_call: TRBV5-6; d_call: TRBD2; j_call: TRBJ2-3; cdr3_aa: CASSLAASGESDTQYF
v_call: TRBV7-6; d_call: -; j_call: TRBJ2-3; cdr3_aa: CASSLASTDTQYF
v_call: TRBV15; d_call: -; j_call: TRBJ2-7; cdr3_aa: CATSRVGGNEQYF
v_call: TRBV30; d_call: -; j_call: TRBJ1-6; cdr3_aa: CAWTGGGNSPLHF
v_call: TRBV14; d_call: -; j_call: TRBJ1-1; cdr3_aa: CASSLTSEGGTEAFF
v_call: TRBV7-9; d_call: -; j_call: TRBJ2-7; cdr3_aa: CASSSRPLRGASYEQYF
v_call: TRBV5-6; d_call: -; j_call: TRBJ2-7; cdr3_aa: CASSLAGAGTYEQYF
v_call: TRBV7-8; d_call: TRBD2; j_call: TRBJ2-2; cdr3_aa: CASSLVGRGRSNTGELFF
v_call: TRBV20-1; d_call: -; j_call: TRBJ1-3; cdr3_aa: CSAISGAGNTIYF
v_call: TRBV12-3/TRBV12-4; d_call: -; j_call: TRBJ1-1; cdr3_aa: CASSASKAEAFF
v_call: TRBV24-1; d_call: -; j_call: TRBJ2-2; cdr3_aa: CATSDPSRGNTGELFF
v_call: TRBV29-1; d_call: -; j_call: TRBJ1-3; cdr3_aa: CSVRGDSGNTIYF
v_call: TRBV15; d_call: -; j_call: TRBJ1-1; cdr3_aa: CATSRDKEGKAFF
v_call: TRBV7-9; d_call: TRBD2; j_call: TRBJ2-3; cdr3_aa: CASSLQRGHTDTQYF
v_call: TRBV6-1; d_call: -; j_call: TRBJ1-2; cdr3_aa: CASSTNYGYTF
v_call: TRBV3-1; d_call: -; j_call: TRBJ2-7; cdr3_aa: CASSQASSEQYF
v_call: TRBV20-1; d_call: TRBD2; j_call: TRBJ2-5; cdr3_aa: CSASPTSGLKTQYF